These T cell receptor beta chains were read from a single sample in a study of tumor and adjacent non-tumor tissue in lung cancer. In TCRdb, the multiplex PCR reads were re-called with MiXCR into one record per CDR3 protein. Here the sample spans 55,000 to 70,000 distinct CDR3 sequences, 55% to 70% being singletons. Sequencing was performed on lung tumor tissue. Receptor source: a man between 50 and 59 years old with non-small cell lung cancer. Both conserved end residues are part of each CDR3. A D gene is named only where the DNA matches it firmly.

v_gene,d_gene,j_gene,CDR3aa
TRBV13,TRBD2,TRBJ2-1,CASSPPRGSGTSYNEQFF
TRBV11-2,-,TRBJ2-5,CAIRENRETQYF
TRBV4-1,-,TRBJ1-2,CASSQDIWSGLSNYGYTF
TRBV5-1,-,TRBJ2-2,CASARYKNGPLSGELFF
TRBV11-2,-,TRBJ2-7,CASSLHTEYYEQYF
TRBV11-2,TRBD2,TRBJ2-5,CASSSDKLAGVKETQYF
TRBV4-2,-,TRBJ2-7,CASSQDSYRYSLRGQYF
TRBV28,-,TRBJ2-3,CASRTEGTDTQYF
TRBV11-3,TRBD2,TRBJ2-1,CASSHSPSGGEQFF
TRBV11-2,-,TRBJ1-1,CASSLKRNTEAFF
TRBV6-1,TRBD1,TRBJ2-7,CVSGPATGSSYEQYF